The source of this T cell receptor (beta chain) is a study of cytomegalovirus exposure and HLA in healthy donors. V dropped 4 bases and J dropped 7 bases, with 22 bases sitting between them. The CDR3 contains 16 residues. Germline CDR1 is MGHDK and CDR2 is SYGVNS. Profiled with immunoSEQ multiplex PCR; TCRdb holds only in-frame clones, not every one. The data contain about 200,000 clones, around 87% of them singletons. The receptor comes from a woman aged 18-29 years in good health and CMV-seropositive. The rearrangement links TRBV25-1 to TRBJ1-1; no definite D call. The sample taken for sequencing was PBMCs. The CDR3: CASSAKGRQITFEAFF. The CDR3 DNA follows: TGTGCCAGCAGTGCCAAAGGCAGACAAATTACCTTTGAAGCTTTCTTT.